These T cell receptor beta chains were read from a single sample in a study of pediatric ulcerative colitis. The protocol was immunoSEQ multiplex PCR, while the TCRdb copy is restricted to in-frame clones and leaves out a portion. In the table there are 65,000 or so clones, around 85% of which are singletons. Sequencing was performed on blood. The receptors were sampled from a boy aged 10-17 years with severe ulcerative colitis. Both conserved end residues are part of each CDR3. The D gene is left open where the match is weak. The size of a clone is reported for some rows only, either as once, few or many, or as a class for expanded clones.

>TRBV6-5|-|TRBJ2-7|-
TGTGCCAGCAGTTCCTCGGGACATCGGGGCGGGGAGCAGTACTTC
CASSSSGHRGGEQYF
>TRBV4-2|-|TRBJ2-7|-
TGTGCCAGCAGCCCGAGGGACTCCTACGAGCAGTACTTC
CASSPRDSYEQYF
>TRBV27|-|TRBJ2-1|-
TGTGCCAGCAGTTCCTACATCTACAATGAGCAGTTCTTC
CASSSYIYNEQFF
>TRBV5-6|TRBD2|TRBJ2-7|-
TGTGCCAGCAGCATACTAGCGGGAGAGGGCGAGCAGTACTTC
CASSILAGEGEQYF
>TRBV2|-|TRBJ1-2|-
TGTGCCAGCAGTGACAGAACTAACTATGGCTACACCTTC
CASSDRTNYGYTF
>TRBV27|-|TRBJ1-2|once
TGTGCCAGCAGTTTGAAGGCAGGAGGCTATGGCTACACCTTC
CASSLKAGGYGYTF
>TRBV11-2|TRBD1|TRBJ2-5|-
TGTGCCAGCAGCTTCCCCCGGGACAGAGAGTACTTC
CASSFPRDREYF
>TRBV11-1|TRBD2|TRBJ2-1|-
TGTGCCAGCAGCCCCCGGGAGGATGAGCAGTTCTTC
CASSPREDEQFF
>TRBV30|-|TRBJ2-1|-
TGTGCCTGGAGTGCCGAGGGGAATGGTGGCAATGAGCAGTTCTTC
CAWSAEGNGGNEQFF
>TRBV4-1|-|TRBJ1-1|-
TGCGCCAGCAGCCAAGGAGATGAAGCTTTCTTT
CASSQGDEAFF
>TRBV29-1|-|TRBJ1-2|-
TGCAGCGTTGAATCGGGGCGGTATGGCTACACCTTC
CSVESGRYGYTF
>TRBV4-2|-|TRBJ2-1|-
TGTGCCAGCAGCCAAGATCTTTTTGGGGGAGATACTAATGAGCAGTTCTTC
CASSQDLFGGDTNEQFF
>TRBV19|TRBD2|TRBJ2-3|-
TGTGCCAGTAGTATCGGGACTAGCGGCAGCACAGATACGCAGTATTTT
CASSIGTSGSTDTQYF
>TRBV11-2|-|TRBJ2-7|-
TGTGCCAGCAGCCATGGGACAAACGTGGACGAGCAGTACTTC
CASSHGTNVDEQYF
>TRBV6-6|TRBD1|TRBJ2-1|-
TGTGCCAGCAGCTGGGGACAGGGGGGATACAATGAGCAGTTCTTC
CASSWGQGGYNEQFF
>TRBV2|-|TRBJ2-2|-
TGTGCCAGCAGTGAGGGGCAGGTGAACACCGGGGAGCTGTTTTTT
CASSEGQVNTGELFF
>TRBV4-2|-|TRBJ1-5|-
TGTGCCAGCAGCCTCACGAGGGGAGACGGCAATCAGCCCCAGCATTTT
CASSLTRGDGNQPQHF
>TRBV6-6|-|TRBJ2-5|-
TGTGCCAGCAGCCCCGGTGGGTCCGCTGGGACCCAGTACTTC
CASSPGGSAGTQYF
>TRBV7-6|TRBD1|TRBJ2-1|-
TGTGCCAGCAGCATGGATCCGGGACAGGGCAAGTTCTTC
CASSMDPGQGKFF
>TRBV29-1|TRBD2|TRBJ2-5|-
TGCAGCGTTCAAGCGGGGAGACGAGAGACCCAGTACTTC
CSVQAGRRETQYF
>TRBV11-2|TRBD1|TRBJ1-2|few
TGTGCCACTTACACAGGGGCCAAGGGTGGCTACACCTTC
CATYTGAKGGYTF
>TRBV30|-|TRBJ2-5|-
TGTGCCTGGGAGGCAGGGGAGACCCAGTACTTC
CAWEAGETQYF
>TRBV5-6|-|TRBJ2-5|-
TGTGCCAGCAGCTCCACGGACGACCCGGGGGAGACCCAGTACTTC
CASSSTDDPGETQYF
>TRBV9|-|TRBJ1-2|-
TGTGCCAGCAGCGTCCTGCGACAGGAGGGCCTCTATGGCTACACCTTC
CASSVLRQEGLYGYTF
>TRBV27|TRBD2|TRBJ2-7|-
TGTGCCAGCAGTTTCGGACTAGCGGGAGTCTACGAGCAGTACTTC
CASSFGLAGVYEQYF
>TRBV7-2|TRBD2|TRBJ2-7|-
TGTGCCAGCAGCCTAGGGGCGGGAGGGCGCCACGAGCAGTACTTC
CASSLGAGGRHEQYF
>TRBV11-3|TRBD2|TRBJ2-3|-
TGTGCCAGCAGCTTTGCGGGAGTGAGCACAGATACGCAGTATTTT
CASSFAGVSTDTQYF
>TRBV4-2|TRBD2|TRBJ2-2|-
TGTGCCAGCAGCCAAGAGGTAGCGGGGGTGAACACCGGGGAGCTGTTTTTT
CASSQEVAGVNTGELFF
>TRBV10-3|-|TRBJ1-1|once
TGTGCCATCAGTAAAGAGGGGCCTAACACTGAAGCTTTCTTT
CAISKEGPNTEAFF
>TRBV10-2|-|TRBJ2-7|-
TGCGCCAGCAGTGAGTTGACGGTAGACGGGATCTACGAGCAGTACTTC
CASSELTVDGIYEQYF
>TRBV2|-|TRBJ2-1|-
TGTGCCAGCGCGTGGTTCTCCTACAATGAGCAGTTCTTC
CASAWFSYNEQFF
>TRBV5-1|-|TRBJ1-1|-
TGCGCCAGCGCTCGGGCTAGCGGACAGAACACTGAAGCTTTCTTT
CASARASGQNTEAFF
>TRBV7-9|-|TRBJ1-4|-
TGTGCCAGCAGCTTAGACAAAGGACAGAGGAATGAAAAACTGTTTTTT
CASSLDKGQRNEKLFF
>TRBV4-3|-|TRBJ1-4|-
TGCGCCAGCAGCCAAGCGTACCCCACCGGGGAAAAACTGTTTTTT
CASSQAYPTGEKLFF
>TRBV27|TRBD2|TRBJ2-1|-
TGTGCCAGCAGTTTTGAGACTAGCGGGAGGGTGTCCAATGAGCAGTTCTTC
CASSFETSGRVSNEQFF
>TRBV2|-|TRBJ1-2|-
TGTGCCAGCATAGGCAGGGTGGATGGCTACACCTTC
CASIGRVDGYTF
>TRBV19|-|TRBJ1-2|-
TGTGCCAGTAGTATAGATCAAGCAGCTAACTATGGCTACACCTTC
CASSIDQAANYGYTF
>TRBV7-3|TRBD2|TRBJ2-2|-
TGTGCCAGCAGCCCTAGCGGGAGTCCTACCGGGGAGCTGTTTTTT
CASSPSGSPTGELFF
>TRBV27|TRBD1|TRBJ1-1|few
TGTGCCAGCAGACAGGGGGTTGGCACTGAAGCTTTCTTT
CASRQGVGTEAFF
>TRBV7-9|TRBD1|TRBJ1-5|-
TGTGCCAGCAGCTTCACAGGGGCTAATAGCAATCAGCCCCAGCATTTT
CASSFTGANSNQPQHF
>TRBV6-4|TRBD2|TRBJ2-2|-
TGTGCCAGCAGTGTCGAGACTAGCGGGAGGCCCGGGGAGCTGTTTTTT
CASSVETSGRPGELFF
>TRBV10-3|TRBD2|TRBJ2-1|once
TGTGCCATCAGTGAGACTAGCGTGGGGATCAATGAGCAGTTCTTC
CAISETSVGINEQFF
>TRBV5-6|-|TRBJ1-4|-
TGTGCCAGCAGCTTCACTCCCGCTGAAGGTGAAAAACTGTTTTTT
CASSFTPAEGEKLFF
>TRBV19|-|TRBJ2-3|-
TGTGCCAGTAGTATAGATAAGGGAACGCAGTATTTT
CASSIDKGTQYF